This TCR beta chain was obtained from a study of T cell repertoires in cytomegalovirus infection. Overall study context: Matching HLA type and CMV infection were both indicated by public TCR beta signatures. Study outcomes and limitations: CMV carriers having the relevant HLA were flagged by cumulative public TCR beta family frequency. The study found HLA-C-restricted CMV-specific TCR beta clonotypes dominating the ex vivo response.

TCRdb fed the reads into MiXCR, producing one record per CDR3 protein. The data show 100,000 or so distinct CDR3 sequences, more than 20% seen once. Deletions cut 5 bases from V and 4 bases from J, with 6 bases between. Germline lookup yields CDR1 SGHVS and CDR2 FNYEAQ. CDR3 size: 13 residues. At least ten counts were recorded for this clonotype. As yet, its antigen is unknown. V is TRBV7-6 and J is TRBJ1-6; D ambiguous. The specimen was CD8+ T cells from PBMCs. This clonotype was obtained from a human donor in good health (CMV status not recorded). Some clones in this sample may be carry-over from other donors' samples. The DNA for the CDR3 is TGTGCCAGCAGCCAACTTTATAATTCACCCCTCCACTTT. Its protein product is CASSQLYNSPLHF. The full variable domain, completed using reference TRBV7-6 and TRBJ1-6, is GAGVSQSPRYKVTKRGQDVALRCDPISGHVSLYWYRQALGQGPEFLTYFNYEAQQDKSGLPNDRFSAERPEGSISTLTIQRTEQRDSAMYRCASSQLYNSPLHFGNGTRLTVT.